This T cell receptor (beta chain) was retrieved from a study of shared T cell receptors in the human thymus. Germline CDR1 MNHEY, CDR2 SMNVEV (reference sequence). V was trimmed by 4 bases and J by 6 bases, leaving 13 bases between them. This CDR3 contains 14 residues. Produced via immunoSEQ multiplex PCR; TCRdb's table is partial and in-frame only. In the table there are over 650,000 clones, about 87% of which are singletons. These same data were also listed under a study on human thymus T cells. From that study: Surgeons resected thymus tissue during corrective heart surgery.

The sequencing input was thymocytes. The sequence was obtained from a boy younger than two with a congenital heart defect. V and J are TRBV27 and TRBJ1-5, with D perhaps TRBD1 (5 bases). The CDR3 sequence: CASSYMGLGQPQHF. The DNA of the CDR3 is TGTGCCAGCAGTTACATGGGGCTTGGTCAGCCCCAGCATTTT.